Reported below is one TCR beta chain. The antigen is undetermined. The sample is drawn from a study of shared clonotypes between healthy human individuals. Points from the study as a whole: Generally, naive subsets (rather than memory subsets) showed larger estimated richness. Despite large depth, rarefaction showed incomplete sorted-subset sequencing. Clonotypes shared by all four donors outscored non-shared clonotypes in generation probability.

Produced via immunoSEQ multiplex PCR; TCRdb's table is partial and in-frame only. The sample records approximately 1.4 million clones, under 99% being singletons. Participating donors were healthy, HIV-negative adults free of recent acute infections or vaccinations. The length of the CDR3 is 11 residues. Germline assignment: CDR1 DFQATT and CDR2 SNEGSKA (reference sequence). V gave up 6 bases and J gave up 4 bases, with 7 bases separating them. The chain combines TRBV20-1 with TRBJ2-1; no definite D call. The receptor was isolated from a man aged 25 to 45 in good health. Sequenced sample: naive CD4+ T cells sorted from blood. Subset reported: CD45RA+ positively selected. CDR3 in amino acids: CSAIRYNEQFF. As DNA, the CDR3 is TGCAGTGCGATTCGGTACAATGAGCAGTTCTTC.